This entry concerns a single TCR beta chain. This sample is part of a study of cytomegalovirus exposure and HLA in healthy donors. Whole-study context: Sequencing of roughly 180 million T cells in an earlier analysis found 100 million to 140 million unique TCR beta sequences.

The PCR contained 60 Vbeta and 13 Jbeta primers. Profiled with immunoSEQ multiplex PCR; TCRdb holds only in-frame clones, not every one. The sample lists 200,000 to 250,000 clones, more than 60% seen once, with less than 3% in the top ten. The V segment lost 4 bases and the J segment 0 bases; nucleotides outside the gene matches: 5. In germline, CDR1 is KGHSH, CDR2 LQKENI. The CDR3 spans 15 residues. The sample taken for sequencing was PBMCs. V gene TRBV18 combines with J gene TRBJ2-5; the match to TRBD1 covers 7 bases. The TCR was taken from a woman aged 60 to 75 in good health and CMV-seropositive. CDR3 bases: TGTGCCAGCTCACTATCGACAGGGTACCAAGAGACCCAGTACTTC. Its protein product is CASSLSTGYQETQYF.